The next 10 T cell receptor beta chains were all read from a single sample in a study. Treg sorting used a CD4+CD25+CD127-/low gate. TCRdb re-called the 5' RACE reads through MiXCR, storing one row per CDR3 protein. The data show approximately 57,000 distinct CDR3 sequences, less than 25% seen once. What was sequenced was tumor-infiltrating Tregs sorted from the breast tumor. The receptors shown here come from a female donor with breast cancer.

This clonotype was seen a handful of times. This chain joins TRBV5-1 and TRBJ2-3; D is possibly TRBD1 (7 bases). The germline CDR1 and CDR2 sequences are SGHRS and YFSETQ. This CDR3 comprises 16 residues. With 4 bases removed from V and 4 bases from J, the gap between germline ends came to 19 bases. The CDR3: CASSLGAGGGSDTQYF. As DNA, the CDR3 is TGCGCCAGCAGCCTAGGAGCAGGGGGAGGTTCAGATACGCAGTATTTT.

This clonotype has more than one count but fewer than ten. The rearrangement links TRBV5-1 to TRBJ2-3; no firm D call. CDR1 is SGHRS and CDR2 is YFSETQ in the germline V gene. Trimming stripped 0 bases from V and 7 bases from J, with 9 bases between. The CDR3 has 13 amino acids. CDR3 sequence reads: CASSLEGEHTQYF. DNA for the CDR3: TGCGCCAGCAGCTTGGAGGGCGAGCATACGCAGTATTTT. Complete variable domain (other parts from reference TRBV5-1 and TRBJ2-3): KAGVTQTPRYLIKTRGQQVTLSCSPISGHRSVSWYQQTPGQGLQFLFEYFSETQRNKGNFPGRFSGRQFSNSRSEMNVSTLELGDSALYLCASSLEGEHTQYFGPGTRLTVL.

The CDR3 bases are TGTGCCAGCTCACCACCAGGCTCAGGACAGGCCAATCAGCCCCAGCATTTT. As protein: CASSPPGSGQANQPQHF. The chain has TRBV18 and TRBJ1-5; TRBD1 matches 7 bases. J gave up 3 bases and V 0 bases, and 8 bases lay outside the gene matches. The CDR3 has 17 residues. The germline gives CDR1 KGHSH, CDR2 LQKENI.

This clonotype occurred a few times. CDR3 in amino acids: CASHKGVSAYEQYF. The CDR3, as DNA: TGTGCCAGCCACAAGGGAGTTTCGGCCTACGAGCAGTACTTC. The chain recombines TRBV2 with TRBJ2-7; possible D gene TRBD2, 5 bases. CDR1 is SNHLY, CDR2 FYNNEI, per germline. This CDR3 has 14 amino acids. V was clipped by 8 bases and J by 2 bases, with 16 bases between them.

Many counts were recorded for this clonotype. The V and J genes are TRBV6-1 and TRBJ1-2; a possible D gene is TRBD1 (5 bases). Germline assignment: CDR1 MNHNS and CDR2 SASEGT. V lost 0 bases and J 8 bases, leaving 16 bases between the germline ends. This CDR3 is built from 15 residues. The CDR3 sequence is CASSEAGWQGLGYTF. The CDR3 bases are TGTGCCAGCAGTGAAGCAGGGTGGCAGGGCCTAGGCTACACCTTC.

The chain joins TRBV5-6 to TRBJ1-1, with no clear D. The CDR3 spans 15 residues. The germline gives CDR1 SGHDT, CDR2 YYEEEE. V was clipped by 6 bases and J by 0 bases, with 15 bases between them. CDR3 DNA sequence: TGTGCCAGCAACTCCCTTGCTCTAATGAACACTGAAGCTTTCTTT. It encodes CASNSLALMNTEAFF.

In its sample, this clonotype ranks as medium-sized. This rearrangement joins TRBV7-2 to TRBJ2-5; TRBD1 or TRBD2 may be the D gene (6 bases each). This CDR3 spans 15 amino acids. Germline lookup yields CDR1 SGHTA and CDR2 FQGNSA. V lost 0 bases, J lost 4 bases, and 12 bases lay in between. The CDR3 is CASSLAQGRRETQYF. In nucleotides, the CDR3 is TGTGCCAGCAGCTTAGCGCAGGGGAGGAGAGAGACCCAGTACTTC.

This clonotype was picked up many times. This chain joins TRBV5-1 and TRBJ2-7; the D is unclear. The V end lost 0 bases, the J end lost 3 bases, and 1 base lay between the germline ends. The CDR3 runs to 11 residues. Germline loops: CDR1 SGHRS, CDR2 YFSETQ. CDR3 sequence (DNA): TGCGCCAGCAGCTTGGACTACGAGCAGTACTTC. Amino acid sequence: CASSLDYEQYF.

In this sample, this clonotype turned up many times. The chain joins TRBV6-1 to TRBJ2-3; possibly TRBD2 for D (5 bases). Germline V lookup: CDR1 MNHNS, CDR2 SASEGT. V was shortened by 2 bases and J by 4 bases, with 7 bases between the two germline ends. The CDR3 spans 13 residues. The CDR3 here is CASSEWRSDTQYF. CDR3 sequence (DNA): TGTGCCAGCAGTGAATGGAGGTCAGATACGCAGTATTTT.

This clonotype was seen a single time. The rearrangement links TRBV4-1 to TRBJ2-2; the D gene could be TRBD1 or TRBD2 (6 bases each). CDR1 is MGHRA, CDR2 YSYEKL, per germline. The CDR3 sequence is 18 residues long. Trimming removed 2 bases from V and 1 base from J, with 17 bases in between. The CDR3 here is CASSQLVWGARNTGELFF. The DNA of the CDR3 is TGCGCCAGCAGCCAATTGGTCTGGGGGGCTCGGAACACCGGGGAGCTGTTTTTT.